This T cell receptor (beta chain) was profiled in a study of human T cells and chemical hapten exposure. The germline gives CDR1 MNHEY, CDR2 SVGEGT. Losses at the gene ends were 7 bases for V and 12 bases for J; bases not matched to a gene: 8. The CDR3 runs 11 residues. Comments on this clonotype: Antigen unknown.

Whole-study results and caveats: Alopecia in the donors means their immune response may deviate from healthy people's.

TCRdb itself ran the RACE reads through MiXCR, one entry per CDR3 protein. The profile shows about 120,000 distinct CDR3 sequences, roughly 15% of them singletons. The sample's time point: patch test 1, 2 weeks after DPC sensitization. Treatment here: therapeutic diphenylcyclopropenone sensitization with weekly scalp DPC. This chain uses TRBV6-2 or TRBV6-3 with TRBJ1-1; the match to TRBD1 covers 7 bases. Sequencing was performed on whole blood, taken in connection with sensitization to the hapten diphenylcyclopropenone (DPC). This sequence originates from a man between 18 and 29 years old with alopecia areata. Some clones in this sample may be carry-over from other donors' samples. The CDR3, as DNA: TGTGCCAGCACCCTGACAGGGAGGACTTTCTTT. It yields the protein CASTLTGRTFF.